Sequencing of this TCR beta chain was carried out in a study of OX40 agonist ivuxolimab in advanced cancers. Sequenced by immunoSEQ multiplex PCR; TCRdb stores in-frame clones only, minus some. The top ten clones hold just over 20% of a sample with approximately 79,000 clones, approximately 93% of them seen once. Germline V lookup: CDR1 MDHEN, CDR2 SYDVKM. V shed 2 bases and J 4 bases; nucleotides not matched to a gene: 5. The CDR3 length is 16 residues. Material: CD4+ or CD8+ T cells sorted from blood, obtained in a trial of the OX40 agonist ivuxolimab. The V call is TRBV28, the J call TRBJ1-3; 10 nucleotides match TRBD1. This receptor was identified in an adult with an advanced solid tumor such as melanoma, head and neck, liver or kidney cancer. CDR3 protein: CASSLRQGAWGNTIYF. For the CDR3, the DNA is TGTGCCAGCAGTTTAAGACAGGGGGCTTGGGGAAACACCATATATTTT.